This entry lists 29 T cell receptor beta chains sequenced from one sample in a study of cytomegalovirus exposure and HLA in healthy donors. 60 Vbeta and 13 Jbeta primers were used in PCR. Here immunoSEQ multiplex PCR was the method, and the copy in TCRdb shows in-frame clones only, minus some. The repertoire holds 60,000 to 90,000 clones, with approximately 70% as singletons. Sequenced material: PBMCs. These receptor sequences come from a woman aged 50 to 65 in good health and CMV-seropositive.

This clone was counted a single time. The chain couples TRBV30 to TRBJ1-3; D is possibly TRBD1 (6 bases). The V end was cut by 5 bases, the J end by 1 base, with 9 bases between. The CDR3 sequence is 13 residues long. Germline V lookup: CDR1 GTSNPN, CDR2 SVGIG (reference sequence). This CDR3 is CAWEGGSGNTIYF. The CDR3 bases are TGTGCCTGGGAAGGGGGTTCTGGAAACACCATATATTTT. Using reference TRBV30 and TRBJ1-3 for the parts outside the CDR3, the full variable domain is SQTIHQWPATLVQPVGSPLSLECTVEGTSNPNLYWYRQAAGRGLQLLFYSVGIGQISSEVPQNLSASRPQDRQFILSSKKLLLSDSGFYLCAWEGGSGNTIYFGEGSWLTVV.

This rearrangement joins TRBV11-2 to TRBJ1-1; D is possibly TRBD1 (5 bases). The CDR3 covers 15 residues. The germline CDR1 and CDR2 sequences are SGHAT and FQNNGV. V dropped 1 base and J dropped 2 bases, with 11 bases sitting between them. This CDR3 reads CASSLVGGLNTEAFF. CDR3 in DNA: TGTGCCAGCAGCTTAGTGGGGGGTCTTAACACTGAAGCTTTCTTT.

The rearrangement links TRBV5-1 to TRBJ2-1; TRBD1 aligns across 7 bases. V was clipped by 1 base and J by 4 bases; unmatched bases: 2. This CDR3 has 14 residues. Germline V gives CDR1 SGHRS, CDR2 YFSETQ. The CDR3 coding sequence is TGCGCCAGCAGCTTGTTGACAGGGTACAATGAGCAGTTCTTC. Protein product: CASSLLTGYNEQFF.

The chain is built from TRBV11-2 and TRBJ2-3, with D hard to call. CDR3 length: 14 amino acids. The ends were cut back, 1 base at V and 7 bases at J, with 12 bases in the middle. From germline, CDR1 is SGHAT and CDR2 FQNNGV. CDR3 protein: CASSLATASHTQYF. The CDR3 nucleotides are TGTGCCAGCAGCTTAGCCACGGCTAGTCATACGCAGTATTTT.

The V call is TRBV19, the J call TRBJ1-1; possible D gene TRBD1, 6 bases. Trimming removed 10 bases at V and 10 bases at J, with 22 bases between. This CDR3 region has 13 residues. The germline CDR1 and CDR2 sequences are LNHDA and SQIVND (reference sequence). The CDR3 DNA is TGTGCCATCAATCAGGGGCTGGGAAGGGGAGCTTTCTTT. Its translation is CAINQGLGRGAFF.

Comment on this clone: Different DNA sequences within this sample yield the same CDR3. Here the CDR3 DNA reads TGTGCCAGCAGCCAAGATCTGCCCAGGGGGAACTATGGCTACACCTTC. Translation: CASSQDLPRGNYGYTF. This chain connects TRBV14 to TRBJ1-2, with 7 bases identical to TRBD1. Germline-derived CDR1 and CDR2 are SGHDN and FVKESK. The trim removed 0 bases at V and 2 bases at J, leaving 6 bases unmatched. The CDR3 consists of 16 residues.

This clone showed up just a few times. V usage is TRBV19 and J usage is TRBJ2-7, with 7 bases lining up with TRBD1. V trimming: 2 bases; J trimming: 1 base; junction bases outside the gene matches: 2. This CDR3 has 14 amino acids. Germline CDR1 and CDR2: LNHDA and SQIVND (reference sequence). The CDR3 region has the DNA TGTGCCAGTAGTATATTGGGACAGTCCTACGAGCAGTACTTC. This encodes CASSILGQSYEQYF.

The V gene is TRBV10-3, the J gene TRBJ2-1; 8 bases are shared with TRBD2. Trimming took 6 bases from V and 1 from J; bases not matched to a gene: 2. The length of the CDR3 is 14 residues. Per the germline V gene, CDR1 is ENHRY and CDR2 is SYGVKD. CDR3 sequence reads: CAIRSGSSYNEQFF. CDR3 bases: TGTGCCATCAGGAGCGGGAGTTCCTACAATGAGCAGTTCTTC.

In this sample, this clone turned up a few times. The chain is built from TRBV9 and TRBJ2-5; tentative D call: TRBD2 (6 bases). Trimming stripped 0 bases from V and 3 bases from J, with 12 bases between. This CDR3 has 15 residues. Germline V gives CDR1 SGDLS, CDR2 YYNGEE. The DNA of the CDR3 is TGTGCCAGCAGCGTAGCTACCTGGGGGGAAGAGACCCAGTACTTC. Translated, it gives CASSVATWGEETQYF.

V usage is TRBV4-3 and J usage is TRBJ1-2; D is uncertain. The ends were cut back, 4 bases at V and 8 bases at J, with 14 bases in the middle. Germline V gene lookup returns CDR1 LGHNA and CDR2 YSLEER. The CDR3 is made up of 13 amino acids. CDR3 in amino acids: CASSLGGSRGYTF. The CDR3 nucleotides read TGCGCCAGCAGCCTTGGAGGGTCTCGGGGCTACACCTTC.

The V gene is TRBV19, the J gene TRBJ1-1; D gene uncertain. The CDR3 has 15 amino acids. Per the germline V gene, CDR1 is LNHDA and CDR2 is SQIVND (reference sequence). Between the trimmed V and J ends, which lost 3 bases and 0 bases, there was a span of 11 bases. This chain's CDR3 is CASSIRGIMNTEAFF. In DNA form, the CDR3 reads TGTGCCAGTAGTATTAGAGGGATCATGAACACTGAAGCTTTCTTT. Variable domain in full (rest from reference TRBV19 and TRBJ1-1): DGGITQSPKYLFRKEGQNVTLSCEQNLNHDAMYWYRQDPGQGLRLIYYSQIVNDFQKGDIAEGYSVSREKKESFPLTVTSAQKNPTAFYLCASSIRGIMNTEAFFGQGTRLTVV.

The genes are TRBV2 and TRBJ2-1; maybe TRBD2 (5 bases). The V end was cut by 7 bases, the J end by 6 bases, with 10 bases between. Germline V CDR1 and CDR2: SNHLY, FYNNEI. This CDR3 spans 12 amino acids. This chain's CDR3 is CASNDYPNEQFF. CDR3 DNA: TGTGCCAGCAACGACTACCCCAATGAGCAGTTCTTC. Complete variable domain (other parts from reference TRBV2 and TRBJ2-1): EPEVTQTPSHQVTQMGQEVILRCVPISNHLYFYWYRQILGQKVEFLVSFYNNEISEKSEIFDDQFSVERPDGSNFTLKIRSTKLEDSAMYFCASNDYPNEQFFGPGTRLTVL.

This clone showed up just a few times. This rearrangement joins TRBV2 to TRBJ2-1; D unresolved. V was pared by 5 bases and J by 6 bases, with 20 bases between. Germline V gives CDR1 SNHLY, CDR2 FYNNEI. This CDR3 comprises 16 residues. The CDR3 DNA reads as TGTGCCAGCAGTTCGATTGGCAGGTCCCTTCTCAATGAGCAGTTCTTC. As protein: CASSSIGRSLLNEQFF.

V is TRBV6-6 and J is TRBJ1-5; no reliable D call. V lost 6 bases to trimming and J lost 5 bases, with 14 bases between them. The CDR3 contains 14 residues. From germline, CDR1 is MNHNY and CDR2 SVGAGI (reference sequence). CDR3: CASSRSGVDQPQHF. The DNA of the CDR3 is TGTGCCAGCAGCAGGTCGGGAGTGGATCAGCCCCAGCATTTT.

The rearrangement uses TRBV2 and TRBJ1-5; TRBD1 might be the D (5 bases). CDR3 length: 14 amino acids. The germline V gene has CDR1 SNHLY and CDR2 FYNNEI. Trimming removed 6 bases at V and 4 bases at J, with 13 bases between. CDR3 sequence: CASRDDRGNQPQHF. Written as DNA, the CDR3 is TGTGCCAGCAGGGACGACAGAGGAAATCAGCCCCAGCATTTT.

The genes are TRBV11-3 and TRBJ1-1, with D uncertain. The CDR3 runs to 13 residues. Germline CDR1 is SGHNT and CDR2 is YENEEA. Trimming stripped 3 bases from V and 4 bases from J, with 9 bases between. In DNA form, the CDR3 reads TGTGCCAGCAGCTTCTCCGGTATCACTGAAGCTTTCTTT. Protein product: CASSFSGITEAFF.

The J gene is TRBJ1-2, the V gene TRBV27; 11 bases align to TRBD1. Germline-derived CDR1 and CDR2 are MNHEY and SMNVEV (reference sequence). The CDR3 covers 15 residues. V lost 5 bases, J lost 7 bases, and 9 bases stayed unmatched. CDR3 DNA: TGTGCCAGCAGTCCCGAGGGACAGGGGGTTGTTGGCTACACCTTC. Its protein is CASSPEGQGVVGYTF.

The V gene is TRBV15, the J gene TRBJ1-1; a possible D gene is TRBD1 (5 bases). Germline V gives CDR1 LNHNV, CDR2 YYDKDF (reference sequence). V was cut by 6 bases and J by 0 bases, with 14 bases left in between. The CDR3 runs 15 residues. CDR3 DNA sequence: TGTGCCACCAGGAACGCCGGACACTTGAACACTGAAGCTTTCTTT. This translates into CATRNAGHLNTEAFF.

The J gene is TRBJ2-1, the V gene TRBV7-2; 10 nucleotides align to TRBD2. V trimming: 2 bases; J trimming: 9 bases; junction bases outside the gene matches: 7. Germline values: CDR1 SGHTA, CDR2 FQGNSA. The CDR3 has 15 amino acids. Here the CDR3 DNA reads TGTGCCAGCAGCTTATCATTTTCTAGCGGGGGTGAGCAGTTCTTC. Protein sequence: CASSLSFSSGGEQFF. The complete variable domain, with remaining parts taken from reference TRBV7-2 and TRBJ2-1, reads GAGVSQSPSNKVTEKGKDVELRCDPISGHTALYWYRQSLGQGLEFLIYFQGNSAPDKSGLPSDRFSAERTGGSVSTLTIQRTQQEDSAVYLCASSLSFSSGGEQFFGPGTRLTVL.

This chain connects TRBV9 to TRBJ2-1, with TRBD2 matching 12 bases. This CDR3 region has 15 residues. V lost 3 bases and J lost 7; bases outside the gene matches: 5. Germline V gene lookup returns CDR1 SGDLS and CDR2 YYNGEE. The CDR3 sequence: CASSGGTSGFNEQFF. CDR3 DNA: TGTGCCAGCAGCGGGGGGACTAGCGGGTTTAATGAGCAGTTCTTC.

The chain carries TRBV7-8 and TRBJ2-3; 7 bases agree with TRBD1. The CDR3 spans 13 residues. Germline-derived CDR1 and CDR2 are SGHVS and FQNEAQ. Trimming removed 6 bases from V and 4 bases from J; junction bases left unmatched: 4. DNA of the CDR3: TGTGCCAGCAGGTCGACAGGGCCAGATACGCAGTATTTT. Translated: CASRSTGPDTQYF.

The CDR3: CASSISGPNVDTQYF. The CDR3 nucleotides are TGTGCCAGCAGTATCAGCGGGCCTAACGTAGATACGCAGTATTTT. The chain recombines TRBV6-5 with TRBJ2-3, with TRBD2 as a possible D gene (6 bases). The CDR3 is 15 residues long. V was clipped by 5 bases and J by 5 bases, with 17 bases between them. Germline CDR1 MNHEY, CDR2 SVGAGI.

The J gene is TRBJ1-4, the V gene TRBV19; maybe TRBD1 (5 bases). The CDR3 loop spans 16 amino acids. V dropped 5 bases and J dropped 2 bases, with 15 bases sitting between them. Germline assignment: CDR1 LNHDA and CDR2 SQIVND (reference sequence). CDR3 protein: CASSRFRGTTNEKLFF. The CDR3 region has the DNA TGTGCCAGTAGTCGTTTCCGGGGGACGACTAATGAAAAACTGTTTTTT. The variable domain in full, with the rest retrieved from reference TRBV19 and TRBJ1-4, is DGGITQSPKYLFRKEGQNVTLSCEQNLNHDAMYWYRQDPGQGLRLIYYSQIVNDFQKGDIAEGYSVSREKKESFPLTVTSAQKNPTAFYLCASSRFRGTTNEKLFFGSGTQLSVL.

The chain uses TRBV28 and TRBJ2-5, with a tentative D call TRBD1 (6 bases). This CDR3 comprises 17 residues. CDR1 MDHEN and CDR2 SYDVKM come from the germline V gene. V lost 3 bases, J lost 2 bases, and 19 bases lay in between. The CDR3 is CASSFPLPDSSQETQYF. CDR3 bases: TGTGCCAGCAGTTTCCCCCTCCCGGACAGCTCTCAAGAGACCCAGTACTTC.

This chain joins TRBV9 and TRBJ1-1; 9 bases align to TRBD1. With V trimmed by 0 bases and J by 5 bases, 5 bases remained unmatched. Germline CDR1 and CDR2: SGDLS and YYNGEE. The CDR3 is 15 residues long. The DNA of the CDR3 is TGTGCCAGCAGCGTAGACGGACAGGGGATAACTGAAGCTTTCTTT. Protein: CASSVDGQGITEAFF.

This chain joins TRBV7-7 and TRBJ2-1; tentative D call: TRBD1 (7 bases). From germline, CDR1 is SSHAT and CDR2 FNYEAQ (reference sequence). The V end was cut by 4 bases, the J end by 7 bases, with 14 bases between. The CDR3 length is 14 residues. CDR3 in DNA: TGTGCCAGCAGCTCAGGGGGGAGCTATAATGAGCAGTTCTTC. It codes for CASSSGGSYNEQFF. Full variable domain (missing parts from reference TRBV7-7 and TRBJ2-1): GAGVSQSPRYKVTKRGQDVTLRCDPISSHATLYWYQQALGQGPEFLTYFNYEAQPDKSGLPSDRFSAERPEGSISTLTIQRTEQRDSAMYRCASSSGGSYNEQFFGPGTRLTVL.

This clone was seen a handful of times. The V and J genes are TRBV5-1 and TRBJ1-1; TRBD1 matches at 7 bases. The germline V gene has CDR1 SGHRS and CDR2 YFSETQ. With 4 bases clipped from V and 1 base from J, the junction kept 4 bases outside the gene matches. The CDR3 is 14 residues long. CDR3 protein: CASSLGTENTEAFF. The CDR3 nucleotides read TGCGCCAGCAGCCTCGGGACAGAGAACACTGAAGCTTTCTTT.

The chain couples TRBV7-2 to TRBJ2-3; possible D gene TRBD1, 6 bases. Germline-derived CDR1 and CDR2 are SGHTA and FQGNSA. Trimming took 5 bases from V and 7 from J, leaving 10 bases between them. This CDR3 region has 12 residues. The CDR3 DNA is TGTGCCAGCAGCCCGGGACAAAATACGCAGTATTTT. Residues: CASSPGQNTQYF. Together with reference TRBV7-2 and TRBJ2-3, the CDR3 gives the full variable domain: GAGVSQSPSNKVTEKGKDVELRCDPISGHTALYWYRQSLGQGLEFLIYFQGNSAPDKSGLPSDRFSAERTGGSVSTLTIQRTQQEDSAVYLCASSPGQNTQYFGPGTRLTVL.

The chain links TRBV19 to TRBJ1-1; 8 bases map to TRBD1. Germline V gene data show CDR1 as LNHDA and CDR2 as SQIVND (reference sequence). V shed 5 bases and J 7 bases; nucleotides not matched to a gene: 9. The CDR3 totals 14 residues. This CDR3 reads CASSSWGQASEAFF. The CDR3 region has the DNA TGTGCCAGTAGTTCCTGGGGACAGGCGAGTGAAGCTTTCTTT.